The rows below give T cell receptor beta chains drawn from one sample of a study of patients and donors after allogeneic stem cell transplantation. TCRdb recomputed calls from the RT-PCR reads with MiXCR, one row per CDR3 protein. The sample includes about 7,600 distinct CDR3 sequences, around a tenth of them seen just once. Sequenced: blood, either unsorted or a sorted T cell fraction (not recorded which). The source of these receptors is a human donor who was either an allogeneic HSCT recipient or a stem cell or donor lymphocyte infusion donor (not recorded which). It is not recorded whose cells these are; they may come from a transplant donor. Both conserved end residues are part of each CDR3. The D gene is left open where the match is weak. Clone sizes are given selectively: once, few, many, or a class where the clone is expanded.

NA	TRBJ2-1	TRBV5-1	NA	TGCGCCAGCAGCCCAGGACAGTACAATGAGCAGTTCTTC	CASSPGQYNEQFF
TRBD1	TRBJ1-2	TRBV7-8	many	TGTGCCAGCAGCTTTGGTGGACAGGGGGCTTATGGCTACACCTTC	CASSFGGQGAYGYTF
NA	TRBJ1-1	TRBV6-2/TRBV6-3	many	TGTGCCAGCAGTGAGCCGAAAACGGAAGCTTTCTTT	CASSEPKTEAFF
TRBD1	TRBJ1-1	TRBV5-1	NA	TGCGCCAGCAGCTTGGGAGACAGGGGACAGAACACTGAAGCTTTCTTT	CASSLGDRGQNTEAFF
NA	TRBJ2-1	TRBV6-2/TRBV6-3	many	TGTGCCAGCAGTACGGGACTCTGGAAGTTCTTC	CASSTGLWKFF
NA	TRBJ2-1	TRBV5-1	NA	TGCGCCAGCAGCTTGGTTGGAACGATCTCCTACAATGAGCAGTTCTTC	CASSLVGTISYNEQFF
NA	TRBJ1-1	TRBV11-2	many	TGTGCCAGCAGCTACCCTCAGGGTATTAGGACTGAAGCTTTCTTT	CASSYPQGIRTEAFF
NA	TRBJ2-1	TRBV5-1	few	TGCGCCAGCAGCCGAGACCAAGCACCCTACAATGAGCAGTTCTTC	CASSRDQAPYNEQFF
TRBD1	TRBJ2-2	TRBV6-6	few	TGTGCCAGCAAGGACAGGGTGAACACCGGGGAGCTGTTTTTT	CASKDRVNTGELFF
NA	TRBJ1-2	TRBV24-1	NA	TGTGCCACCAGTGACGGACGGGGATATGGCTACACCTTC	CATSDGRGYGYTF
TRBD2	TRBJ2-3	TRBV20-1	few	TGCAGTGCTAGAGTCACCCGGGCGGGGGTGAGCACAGATACGCAGTATTTT	CSARVTRAGVSTDTQYF
TRBD1	TRBJ1-1	TRBV6-1	many	TGTGCCAGCACGCGCTTTTTAACCGGGACAGAGAACACTGAAGCTTTCTTT	CASTRFLTGTENTEAFF
NA	TRBJ2-1	TRBV30	NA	TGTGCCTGGATAGGCTCCTACAATGAGCAGTTCTTC	CAWIGSYNEQFF
NA	TRBJ1-4	TRBV2	NA	TGTGCCAGCGGGAAGACAGGCCTGGATGAAAAACTGTTTTTT	CASGKTGLDEKLFF
TRBD2	TRBJ2-3	TRBV7-9	NA	TGTGCCAGCAGCTCCACCCTCATTCCAGCGGGGGGTAGGACAGATACGCAGTATTTT	CASSSTLIPAGGRTDTQYF
NA	TRBJ2-3	TRBV5-1	few	TGCGCCAGCAGCATCTCCGGAGGGATCATCACAGATACGCAGTATTTT	CASSISGGIITDTQYF
NA	TRBJ2-2	TRBV20-1	NA	TGCAGTGCTAGCGCCCGGGTCAGGGCTTTCGGGGAGCTGTTTTTT	CSASARVRAFGELFF
TRBD2	TRBJ2-3	TRBV9	NA	TGTGCCAGCAGCAATATAGCGGGGGCCCTAGATACGCAGTATTTT	CASSNIAGALDTQYF
NA	TRBJ1-1	TRBV2	few	TGTGCCAGCAGTTGGAGAATTGAAGCTTTCTTT	CASSWRIEAFF
TRBD2	TRBJ2-1	TRBV20-1	once	TGCAGTGCGACGCTAGCGGGGGGGCCTCACAATGAGCAGTTCTTC	CSATLAGGPHNEQFF
NA	TRBJ2-5	TRBV6-5	NA	TGTGCCAGCAGTTACTTAGGCTCGGGGGAGCCGGGGACCCAGTACTTC	CASSYLGSGEPGTQYF
NA	TRBJ1-1	TRBV14	medium-sized	TGTGCCAGCAGCCACCCCGGGACATACGTGAACACTGAAGCTTTCTTT	CASSHPGTYVNTEAFF
NA	TRBJ1-2	TRBV19	few	TGTGCCAGTAAGCAAAATTATGGCTACACCTTC	CASKQNYGYTF
TRBD1	TRBJ2-5	TRBV11-2	once	TGTGCCAGCAGCTCACCGGGACAGGGGCTAGAGACCCAGTACTTC	CASSSPGQGLETQYF
NA	TRBJ1-6	TRBV11-3	few	TGTGCCAGCAGCCCTCAAACCGACGGGAATTCACCCCTCCACTTT	CASSPQTDGNSPLHF
NA	TRBJ1-3	TRBV2	many	TGTGCCAGCAGTCTACAGGGTCACAGAGCTGGAAACACCATATATTTT	CASSLQGHRAGNTIYF
NA	TRBJ1-1	TRBV5-1	NA	TGCGCCAGCACCTCGGGGGGGCGGTCGGACACTGAAGCTTTCTTT	CASTSGGRSDTEAFF
TRBD1	TRBJ2-1	TRBV12-3/TRBV12-4	few	TGTGCTACCGGGACAGGGCGCAATGAGCAGTTCTTC	CATGTGRNEQFF
NA	TRBJ1-5	TRBV12-3/TRBV12-4	many	TGTGCCAGCAGTGGGCAGAGCTATGATCAGCCCCAGCATTTT	CASSGQSYDQPQHF
NA	TRBJ1-1	TRBV5-5	many	TGTGCCAGCAGCTTGGAAATGGAGGCAAGGGCTTTCTTT	CASSLEMEARAFF
NA	TRBJ1-3	TRBV12-3/TRBV12-4	many	TGTGCCAGCAGTTTAGGGGGGGGAAACACCATATATTTT	CASSLGGGNTIYF
NA	TRBJ1-1	TRBV5-1	NA	TGCGCCAGCAGCTGGGGGGGCGACCTGAACACTGAAGCTTTCTTT	CASSWGGDLNTEAFF
TRBD2	TRBJ2-3	TRBV7-2	few	TGTGCCAGCAGCTTTCGTCTTCTCTTAGCGGGGAAGATCACAGATACGCAGTATTTT	CASSFRLLLAGKITDTQYF